This entry is about one T cell receptor (beta chain). This sample stems from a study of shared clonotypes between healthy human individuals. As originally analysed: Filtering differed, since immunoSEQ gave only junction sequences and no quality scores. Profiled with immunoSEQ multiplex PCR; TCRdb holds only in-frame clones, not every one. For V, J and clone size, that table is used; D and trimming come from the DNA. The sample lists about 2.5 million clones, roughly 92% occurring once. Trimming removed 2 bases from V and 1 base from J, with 4 bases in between. The CDR3 runs to 13 residues. Germline CDR1 is LGHNA and CDR2 is YSLEER.

The chain is built from TRBV4-3 and TRBJ2-3; no reliable D call. This clonotype was sampled from a man younger than 35 in good health. Some clones in this sample may be carry-over from other donors' samples. Sequenced sample: naive CD4+ T cells from PBMCs. Subset: CD45RA+ positively selected. CDR3 in DNA: TGCGCCAGCAGCCAATCCCGCACAGATACGCAGTATTTT. Residues: CASSQSRTDTQYF.